What follows are 24 T cell receptor beta chains derived from one specimen sequenced in a study of T-cell reconstitution after alpha-beta-depleted transplantation in children. Preparation of the TCRbeta library used unique molecular identifiers. TCRdb ran MiXCR on the PCR reads and lists one entry per CDR3 protein. The table includes approximately 82,000 distinct CDR3 sequences, 15% to 17% detected once. Source: PBMCs, mostly from graft donor cells, taken 180 days after TCRalphabeta/CD19-depleted stem cell transplant. These receptors were taken from a male patient aged 2-9 years who had a stem cell transplant for acute lymphoblastic leukemia, so the T cells may come from the graft donor.

The V and J genes are TRBV7-6 and TRBJ2-1, with unresolved D. This CDR3 has 12 residues. V dropped 4 bases and J dropped 8 bases, with 9 bases sitting between them. Germline assignment: CDR1 SGHVS and CDR2 FNYEAQ. This CDR3 is CASSSIWDEQFF. The CDR3 DNA is TGTGCCAGCAGCTCCATTTGGGATGAGCAGTTCTTC. Based on the CDR3 plus reference TRBV7-6 and TRBJ2-1, the full variable domain is GAGVSQSPRYKVTKRGQDVALRCDPISGHVSLYWYRQALGQGPEFLTYFNYEAQQDKSGLPNDRFSAERPEGSISTLTIQRTEQRDSAMYRCASSSIWDEQFFGPGTRLTVL.

This chain uses TRBV7-2 with TRBJ2-1, with D possibly matching TRBD2 (7 bases). Germline-derived CDR1 and CDR2 are SGHTA and FQGNSA. The CDR3 consists of 16 residues. V was cut by 0 bases and J by 4 bases, with 13 bases left in between. The chain's CDR3 is CASSLAGGALYNEQFF. CDR3 bases: TGTGCCAGCAGCTTAGCGGGGGGGGCCCTATACAATGAGCAGTTCTTC.

Only a few counts were recorded for this clonotype. V usage is TRBV5-1 and J usage is TRBJ2-4, with D possibly matching TRBD2 (5 bases). The CDR3 loop spans 15 amino acids. Trimming removed 4 bases from V and 0 bases from J, with 11 bases in between. In germline, CDR1 is SGHRS, CDR2 YFSETQ. The CDR3 DNA reads as TGCGCCAGCAGCCTCGGACGGGGAGCCAAAAACATTCAGTACTTC. This codes for CASSLGRGAKNIQYF.

This rearrangement joins TRBV25-1 to TRBJ2-7; unclear D gene. Germline values: CDR1 MGHDK, CDR2 SYGVNS. The CDR3 covers 13 residues. Trimming took off 8 bases at V and 6 bases at J, with 17 bases between the two ends. The CDR3 sequence: CASAPGIWPEQYF. The CDR3 DNA reads as TGTGCCAGCGCCCCAGGTATTTGGCCCGAGCAGTACTTC.

The chain couples TRBV10-3 to TRBJ2-5, with D tentatively TRBD1 or TRBD2 (5 bases each). CDR1 is ENHRY and CDR2 is SYGVKD in the germline V gene. This CDR3 has 16 residues. V gave up 0 bases and J gave up 3 bases, with 14 bases separating them. CDR3 protein: CAISESDVGEKETQYF. The CDR3 region has the DNA TGTGCCATCAGTGAGTCGGACGTGGGGGAGAAAGAGACCCAGTACTTC.

This clonotype turned up a few times. The V gene is TRBV12-3 or TRBV12-4, the J gene TRBJ2-4; perhaps TRBD2 as D (6 bases). V lost 2 bases and J lost 1, with 18 bases in between. The CDR3 extends over 18 amino acids. Written as DNA, the CDR3 is TGTGCCAGCAGTTTATTTCTGGGGGGAGGTTTGGCCAAAAACATTCAGTACTTC. Its protein is CASSLFLGGGLAKNIQYF.

The rearrangement uses TRBV21-1 and TRBJ1-2; TRBD1 is the table's D call, not checked against the DNA. TRBV21-1 is marked as a pseudogene. The CDR3 spans 16 residues. DNA for the CDR3: TGTGCCAGCAGCAAAGCAGGGGAGAGGGAGGATTATGGCGACACCTTC. It translates to CASSKAGEREDYGDTF.

In its sample, this clonotype was seen many times. The V and J genes are TRBV20-1 and TRBJ1-1; D is unresolved. The CDR3 has 15 amino acids. The V end lost 2 bases, the J end lost 0 bases, and 13 bases lay between the germline ends. Germline lookup yields CDR1 DFQATT and CDR2 SNEGSKA (reference sequence). CDR3: CSARSYVWVNTEAFF. The CDR3 nucleotides are TGCAGTGCTAGATCTTATGTGTGGGTGAACACTGAAGCTTTCTTT.

This rearrangement joins TRBV5-5 to TRBJ1-5, with no clear D. Deletions cut 4 bases from V and 0 bases from J, with 11 bases between. This CDR3 has 15 residues. The germline CDR1 and CDR2 sequences are SGHKS and YYEKEE (reference sequence). CDR3 sequence (DNA): TGTGCCAGCAGCACCGACGGATTTAGCAATCAGCCCCAGCATTTT. Its translation: CASSTDGFSNQPQHF.

The V and J genes are TRBV18 and TRBJ2-7; TRBD1 matches 7 bases. The CDR3 runs to 14 residues. J was trimmed by 4 bases and V by 4 bases; bases with no gene match: 7. Germline V gene lookup returns CDR1 KGHSH and CDR2 LQKENI. DNA of the CDR3: TGTGCCAGCTCACTCACAGGGGCGGAGTACGAGCAGTACTTC. Its protein product is CASSLTGAEYEQYF.

In this sample, this clonotype turned up a few times. This rearrangement joins TRBV20-1 to TRBJ2-7; D is possibly TRBD1 or TRBD2 (5 bases each). The CDR3 covers 12 residues. From germline, CDR1 is DFQATT and CDR2 SNEGSKA (reference sequence). Trimming took 7 bases from V and 2 from J, leaving 12 bases between them. CDR3 coding DNA: TGCAGTGGGAGAGGGGATGCCTACGAGCAGTACTTC. It translates to CSGRGDAYEQYF.

J is TRBJ1-4 and V is TRBV7-2; 12 bases agree with TRBD1. Germline-derived CDR1 and CDR2 are SGHTA and FQGNSA. V shed 5 bases and J 8 bases; nucleotides not matched to a gene: 9. This CDR3 has 16 amino acids. The CDR3 loop is CASSIPGQGAKEKLFF. The CDR3 nucleotides read TGTGCCAGCAGCATTCCGGGACAGGGGGCGAAGGAAAAACTGTTTTTT.

The J gene is TRBJ1-5, the V gene TRBV5-1; D remains unclear. The CDR3 runs to 16 residues. V shed 4 bases and J shed 14 bases, with 28 bases lying between them. Germline lookup yields CDR1 SGHRS and CDR2 YFSETQ. The CDR3 reads CASSRGGQSPNQRKHF. DNA of the CDR3: TGCGCCAGCAGCCGGGGAGGTCAGTCACCCAACCAACGCAAGCATTTT.

The chain couples TRBV27 to TRBJ2-7, with TRBD2 identical over 13 bases. CDR1 MNHEY and CDR2 SMNVEV come from the germline V gene (reference sequence). This CDR3 contains 18 residues. With V trimmed by 8 bases and J by 0 bases, 13 bases remained unmatched. The CDR3 is CASLKLGLAGTSSYEQYF. The CDR3 region has the DNA TGTGCCAGCTTAAAACTGGGACTAGCGGGGACTAGCTCCTACGAGCAGTACTTC.

Only a few counts were recorded for this clonotype. CDR3 region: CASTGTSGVSSYEQYF. In DNA form, the CDR3 reads TGTGCCAGCACCGGGACTAGCGGGGTTAGCTCCTACGAGCAGTACTTC. V is TRBV6-1 and J is TRBJ2-7; 13 bases are shared with TRBD2. Germline CDR1 and CDR2: MNHNS and SASEGT. CDR3 length: 16 residues. The V and J ends lost 7 bases and 0 bases, in that order; junction bases with no gene match: 6.

This clonotype was counted many times. This chain uses TRBV20-1 with TRBJ1-5, with D unclear. Germline-derived CDR1 and CDR2 are DFQATT and SNEGSKA (reference sequence). This CDR3 spans 14 amino acids. Deletions cut 3 bases from V and 0 bases from J, with 9 bases between. The CDR3 here is CSARTEYSNQPQHF. The CDR3, as DNA: TGCAGTGCTAGGACCGAGTATAGCAATCAGCCCCAGCATTTT.

This clonotype has just a few counts. The chain has TRBV5-5 and TRBJ1-3; D call uncertain. The CDR3 has 16 amino acids. V was pared by 0 bases and J by 3 bases, with 13 bases between. From germline, CDR1 is SGHKS and CDR2 YYEKEE (reference sequence). The CDR3 reads CASSLGPSRGGNTIYF. The CDR3 nucleotides read TGTGCCAGCAGCTTGGGCCCCAGTCGGGGTGGAAACACCATATATTTT.

The V gene is TRBV27, the J gene TRBJ2-1, with D possibly being TRBD1 (5 bases). This CDR3 region has 15 residues. Trimming removed 0 bases from V and 3 bases from J, with 9 bases in between. The germline V gene encodes CDR1 MNHEY and CDR2 SMNVEV (reference sequence). The CDR3 bases are TGTGCCAGCAGTTTATCGTGGACATACTACAATGAGCAGTTCTTC. Amino acid sequence: CASSLSWTYYNEQFF.

The chain links TRBV30 to TRBJ2-7; no reliable D call. Per germline, CDR1 GTSNPN and CDR2 SVGIG (reference sequence). The CDR3 has 13 residues. V lost 4 bases and J lost 2, with 12 bases in between. The CDR3 DNA reads TGTGCCTGGATGCAGGAGATTACCTACGAGCAGTACTTC. Translated: CAWMQEITYEQYF.

J is TRBJ1-2 and V is TRBV3-1; 7 nucleotides match TRBD1. After removal of 3 bases from V and 7 bases from J, the junction contained 8 bases not matched to a gene. The germline V gene has CDR1 LGHDT and CDR2 YNNKEL (reference sequence). The CDR3 spans 14 residues. The CDR3 region has the DNA TGTGCCAGCAGCCACGTAGACAGGGCCACTGGCTACACCTTC. It specifies CASSHVDRATGYTF.

The genes are TRBV29-1 and TRBJ2-7; D unresolved. This CDR3 region has 14 residues. Germline CDR1 reads SQVTM; CDR2 reads ANQGSEA. V lost 1 base, J lost 1 base, and 11 bases lay in between. As DNA, the CDR3 is TGCAGCGTTGAAGGCAGAGGCCCTTCCTACGAGCAGTACTTC. Translating it yields CSVEGRGPSYEQYF.

The chain has TRBV11-2 and TRBJ2-7; 8 positions agree with TRBD1. The V segment lost 5 bases and the J segment 2 bases; nucleotides outside the gene matches: 8. Germline CDR1 and CDR2: SGHAT and FQNNGV. The CDR3 spans 15 residues. The CDR3 DNA reads TGTGCCAGCAGCCGGACAGGGATTATTCCCTACGAGCAGTACTTC. Its translation: CASSRTGIIPYEQYF.

This chain joins TRBV12-3 or TRBV12-4 and TRBJ2-3, with TRBD2 matching 8 bases. V gave up 7 bases and J gave up 6 bases; unmatched junction bases: 12. The CDR3 is 15 amino acids. CDR3 in amino acids: CASTNSGASTDTQYF. The CDR3 DNA sequence: TGTGCCAGCACCAATAGCGGGGCATCAACCGATACGCAGTATTTT.

J is TRBJ2-2 and V is TRBV24-1; tentative D call: TRBD1 (6 bases). Trimming took off 4 bases at V and 2 bases at J, with 22 bases between the two ends. CDR3 length: 19 amino acids. Germline assignment: CDR1 KGHDR and CDR2 SFDVKD. CDR3 bases: TGTGCCACCAGTGACCCGTACGGCAGGGGAGCTCAAAACACCGGGGAGCTGTTTTTT. Protein product: CATSDPYGRGAQNTGELFF.